The TCR beta chain under discussion was sequenced for a study of identical twins (dated by TCRdb to 2016 to 2018). Study-level background: The study deep-sequenced TCR alpha and beta repertoires from monozygotic twins, unrelated adults of various ages and cord blood to test whether fetal clonotypes persist. Replicate twin experiments were performed at different times using different library preparation protocols to rule out contamination. What the research found in general, with its limitations: Compared with coincidental sharing between unrelated individuals, an excess of low generation-probability sequences was observed among out-of-frame TCR alpha sequences shared between twins. Invariant T cells such as MAIT and iNKT could partly confound zero-insertion analyses, though diverse VJ usage argued against this for most clonotypes. Abundant cord blood beta clonotypes had fewer insertions, young adult naive repertoires showed a similar but weaker trend, and memory repertoires showed no such trend. Because the same donors could not be followed over many years, the conclusions relied on cross-sectional statistical analysis. The excess sharing between twins in beta out-of-frame sequences was weaker because fewer shared sequences reduced the signal-to-noise ratio. In monozygotic twins, out-of-frame TCR alpha sharing was systematically underestimated by recombination models, although the models agreed with sharing between unrelated individuals.

Receptors were amplified or captured by 5' RACE. The run used an Illumina HiSeq 2000. A universal primer binding site was introduced by template switching, and a unique molecular identifier was present in the final cDNA, enabling accurate counting of TCR cDNA molecules. Specific primers in the conserved constant-segment region were used to synthesize first-strand cDNA for TCR alpha and beta chains. To control for contamination, each cDNA library was double barcoded with a SMART-Mk sample barcode plus Illumina barcodes. Two successive PCR steps introduced TruSeq adapter sequences along with Illumina sample barcodes. Sequencing of the TCR alpha and beta cDNA libraries was done on the Illumina HiSeq platform using custom primers. The study's processing was this. MiGEC was used to process raw reads and extract unique molecular identifiers, and MiXCR was used to find CDR3 positions. Recombination models were inferred per individual with the repgenHMM and IGoR tools using an EM algorithm. The tcR package in R was used for shared clonotype analysis, with sharing normalized by the product of cloneset sizes. To study raw recombination without the effects of thymic and clonal selection, out-of-frame nonproductive sequences were analyzed. TCRdb applied fastp at Q25 and MiXCR to the public reads, then kept only in-frame beta chains. Each CDR3 protein appears once, grouped with its most common genes and DNA. TCRdb, rather than the study authors, made the V and J calls. The sample yields some 270,000 distinct CDR3 sequences; around 8.8% were counted once. Of the sample, over 2.5% is held by the ten largest clones.

V is pared back by 5 bases and J by 10 bases, with 12 bases lying between the germline termini. Spanning cysteine to phenylalanine, the CDR3 consists of 12 amino acids. The entry retains the CDR3 DNA only, 36 bases that are in frame from base 1. CDR1 and CDR2, looked up from the germline V gene (reference sequence), are LNHDA and SQIVND. Concerning this clonotype itself: No cognate antigen has been identified for it. No base-level quality is on record; no much larger clone is a single base apart.

Every donor was a healthy Caucasian. The twin cohort comprised three pairs of female monozygotic twins, all aged about 18 to 29 years. Positive isolation kits from Invitrogen were used to isolate the CD4+ and CD8+ T cell populations. These data were also filed under a second study, of yellow fever vaccine responses in identical twins. According to the second study: According to the authors, the vaccine-induced T cell response in identical twins seemed to be partly convergent and partly specific to each individual. In identical twins, the study followed T cell clones that responded to the vaccine with precision.

This receptor chain uses TRBV19 and TRBJ2-1; TRBD2 could be the D gene, as 6 bases match. Sequencing was performed on CD8+ T cells sorted from blood. The origin of this receptor is a woman under 30 in good health. Read as DNA, the sequence is TGTGCCAGTAGTGTCATAGCGGCCGAGCAGTTCTTC. This is translated as CASSVIAAEQFF.